The 3 T cell receptor beta chains below were found in one sample sequenced in a study of blood T cells in healthy people across ages. Primed by a sample-barcoded 5' primer and a J-beta primer mix, a second PCR proceeded for roughly 7 to 11 cycles. Each CDR3 protein gets one entry after TCRdb re-called the 5' RACE reads with MiXCR. The table includes fewer than 650,000 distinct CDR3 sequences, roughly a quarter detected once. These data also featured in a second study, about T cells of mothers and their children.

The sample taken for sequencing was blood. These receptors were collected from a boy younger than 10 in good health.

This clonotype was seen a handful of times. This chain joins TRBV12-3 or TRBV12-4 and TRBJ2-4; D is unclear. The V end lost 0 bases, the J end lost 0 bases, and 6 bases lay between the germline ends. The CDR3 runs to 15 residues. CDR3 coding DNA: TGTGCCAGCAGTTTAGCCCTTATAGCCAAAAACATTCAGTACTTC. This encodes CASSLALIAKNIQYF.

Only a few counts were recorded for this clonotype. The V call is TRBV7-6, the J call TRBJ2-7; D could derive from TRBD1 or TRBD2 (6 bases each). V was clipped by 1 base and J by 3 bases, with 10 bases between them. The length of the CDR3 is 14 residues. In germline, CDR1 is SGHVS, CDR2 FNYEAQ. The CDR3 nucleotides are TGTGCCAGCAGCTTAGGTGGAGGGGGCTACGAGCAGTACTTC. Encoded protein: CASSLGGGGYEQYF.

This clonotype was observed a handful of times. The chain carries TRBV6-2 or TRBV6-3 and TRBJ2-6; no definite D call. CDR1 is MNHEY, CDR2 SVGEGT, per germline. This CDR3 has 17 residues. Trimming pared 6 bases from V and 6 bases from J, leaving 21 bases between. CDR3 DNA sequence: TGTGCCAGCAGACCTGCGGCTTTTCAAATTAAGGCCAACGTCCTGACTTTC. The encoded protein is CASRPAAFQIKANVLTF.